These 29 T cell receptor beta chains were sequenced from one sample in a study of cytomegalovirus exposure and HLA in healthy donors. This PCR relied on a set of 60 Vbeta primers and 13 Jbeta primers. Assay: immunoSEQ multiplex PCR; the TCRdb copy retains only in-frame clones and omits some. The profile shows more than 150,000 clones, about three quarters of them singletons. The specimen sequenced was PBMCs. These receptors were collected from a man aged 50-59 years in good health and CMV-seropositive.

The chain employs TRBV4-1 and TRBJ2-2; 7 bases line up with TRBD1. The CDR3 loop spans 16 amino acids. Germline V gives CDR1 MGHRA, CDR2 YSYEKL. V shed 1 base and J 0 bases; nucleotides not matched to a gene: 2. The DNA of the CDR3 is TGCGCCAGCAGCCAAGCCACAGGGGCGAACACCGGGGAGCTGTTTTTT. It specifies CASSQATGANTGELFF.

This clone has just a few counts. The chain employs TRBV27 and TRBJ2-4; 7 nucleotides align to TRBD2. This CDR3 comprises 14 residues. V was clipped by 1 base and J by 7 bases; unmatched bases: 4. Germline values: CDR1 MNHEY, CDR2 SMNVEV (reference sequence). The CDR3 is CASSLYEGGNIQYF. The CDR3 coding sequence is TGTGCCAGCAGTTTATATGAGGGAGGGAACATTCAGTACTTC.

The genes are TRBV4-2 and TRBJ1-6; no firm D call. Germline lookup yields CDR1 LGHNA and CDR2 YNFKEQ. Trimming removed 0 bases from V and 10 bases from J, with 22 bases in between. CDR3 length: 18 amino acids. DNA for the CDR3: TGTGCCAGCAGCCAAGAAATAGGGTCTGGGAGTTCCCCCTCACCCCTCCACTTT. It encodes CASSQEIGSGSSPSPLHF.

The chain recombines TRBV12-5 with TRBJ2-1; D gene ambiguous. Germline CDR1 and CDR2: LGHNT and FRNRAP. Trimming removed 6 bases from V and 5 bases from J, with 11 bases in between. This CDR3 has 13 residues. This CDR3 is CASGAAKNNEQFF. CDR3 bases: TGTGCTAGTGGCGCGGCGAAAAACAATGAGCAGTTCTTC.

The V call is TRBV13, the J call TRBJ1-2, with 7 positions matching TRBD1. In germline, CDR1 is PRHDT, CDR2 FYEKMQ (reference sequence). V lost 5 bases, J lost 2 bases, and 2 bases stayed unmatched. The CDR3 runs to 13 residues. The chain's CDR3 is CASSPTGNYGYTF. The CDR3 nucleotides are TGTGCCAGCAGCCCGACAGGGAACTATGGCTACACCTTC.

V is TRBV7-2 and J is TRBJ1-1; 7 bases line up with TRBD1. V dropped 4 bases and J dropped 11; count of bases not matched to a gene: 16. The germline V gene has CDR1 SGHTA and CDR2 FQGNSA. The CDR3 is made up of 15 amino acids. The CDR3 bases are TGTGCCAGCAGCTCAAGCCCGGGACAGCCCTTTCCGGCTTTCTTT. Translated: CASSSSPGQPFPAFF.

This chain uses TRBV6-6 with TRBJ2-1; D is perhaps TRBD1 (5 bases). CDR3 length: 14 amino acids. Germline CDR1 and CDR2: MNHNY and SVGAGI (reference sequence). Trimming stripped 2 bases from V and 1 base from J, with 6 bases between. The CDR3 sequence is CASSYDSSYNEQFF. For the CDR3, the DNA is TGTGCCAGCAGTTACGACAGTTCCTACAATGAGCAGTTCTTC.

This clone was observed a few times. The V gene is TRBV28, the J gene TRBJ2-3; TRBD2 aligns across 7 bases. V trimming: 2 bases; J trimming: 6 bases; junction bases outside the gene matches: 11. The CDR3 contains 16 residues. Germline-derived CDR1 and CDR2 are MDHEN and SYDVKM. The CDR3 DNA sequence: TGTGCCAGCAGTTTAGCCTTAGCGGGCGTTCGGGATACGCAGTATTTT. Translating gives CASSLALAGVRDTQYF.

V is TRBV28 and J is TRBJ1-1, with a weak D call TRBD1 (6 bases). The V gene's germline CDR1 is MDHEN and CDR2 SYDVKM. This CDR3 is 13 amino acids long. V lost 5 bases to trimming and J lost 4 bases, with 11 bases between them. CDR3 sequence: CASSAGEITEAFF. The CDR3 nucleotides read TGTGCCAGCAGTGCAGGGGAGATCACTGAAGCTTTCTTT.

V usage is TRBV4-1 and J usage is TRBJ2-5, with no clear D. TRBJ2-7 matches the DNA end more closely, so the J call is doubtful. Germline V gene sequence: CDR1 MGHRA, CDR2 YSYEKL. The CDR3 is 16 residues long. The CDR3 nucleotides read TGCGCCAGCAGTGACATAGGCTGGGCAGGAACCTACGAGCAGTACTTC. Its translation: CASSDIGWAGTYEQYF.

The chain has TRBV21-1 and TRBJ2-1; the table names TRBD2, a call not compared with the DNA. TRBV21-1 is flagged as a pseudogene. The CDR3 is made up of 20 amino acids. CDR3 protein: CASSKEGTSGGLDSDNEQFF. CDR3 coding DNA: TGTGCCAGCAGCAAAGAAGGGACTAGCGGGGGACTAGATTCAGACAATGAGCAGTTCTTC.

This chain joins TRBV11-1 and TRBJ2-2, with D hard to call. The germline V gene has CDR1 SGHAT and CDR2 FQDESV (reference sequence). V lost 4 bases and J 2 bases, leaving 20 bases between the germline ends. This CDR3 spans 18 amino acids. CDR3 in amino acids: CASSSVRMGMANTGELFF. In DNA form, the CDR3 reads TGTGCCAGCAGCTCAGTCCGTATGGGCATGGCTAACACCGGGGAGCTGTTTTTT. Filled out from reference TRBV11-1 and TRBJ2-2, the complete variable domain reads EAEVAQSPRYKITEKSQAVAFWCDPISGHATLYWYRQILGQGPELLVQFQDESVVDDSQLPKDRFSAERLKGVDSTLKIQPAELGDSAMYLCASSSVRMGMANTGELFFGEGSRLTVL.

The chain is built from TRBV11-2 and TRBJ1-1, with D perhaps matching TRBD1 (5 bases). The germline V and J ends were trimmed by 5 bases and 3 bases, with 10 bases remaining between them. CDR3 length: 13 amino acids. Germline V gene sequence: CDR1 SGHAT, CDR2 FQNNGV. CDR3 sequence reads: CASSPGGHTEAFF. The CDR3 nucleotides read TGTGCCAGCAGCCCCGGGGGTCACACTGAAGCTTTCTTT.

This clone occurred a few times. CDR3 DNA sequence: TGTGCCAGTAGTGCTGCAGGGGGCAGCAATCAGCCCCAGCATTTT. Translation: CASSAAGGSNQPQHF. The rearrangement uses TRBV19 and TRBJ1-5, with 8 bases lining up with TRBD1. Germline trimming cut 5 bases from V and 1 base from J; bases unmatched to any gene: 4. This CDR3 has 15 amino acids. The germline gives CDR1 LNHDA, CDR2 SQIVND (reference sequence). The whole variable domain, remainder taken from reference TRBV19 and TRBJ1-5, is DGGITQSPKYLFRKEGQNVTLSCEQNLNHDAMYWYRQDPGQGLRLIYYSQIVNDFQKGDIAEGYSVSREKKESFPLTVTSAQKNPTAFYLCASSAAGGSNQPQHFGDGTRLSIL.

J is TRBJ1-2 and V is TRBV7-2; D gene uncertain. CDR3 size: 14 residues. V was pared by 1 base and J by 4 bases, with 10 bases between. Germline CDR1 is SGHTA and CDR2 is FQGNSA. The CDR3 coding sequence is TGTGCCAGCAGCTTAGTCTCTCAGATCTATGGCTACACCTTC. The encoded protein is CASSLVSQIYGYTF.

The chain has TRBV7-3 and TRBJ2-1; D possibly corresponds to TRBD1 (5 bases). The CDR3 has 15 residues. Trimming cost V 2 bases and J 7 bases, with 15 bases left between them. Germline values: CDR1 SGHTA, CDR2 FQGTGA. The CDR3 DNA reads as TGTGCCAGCAGCTTAGCCCCCTCGACAGCTAATGAGCAGTTCTTC. It specifies CASSLAPSTANEQFF.

The V gene is TRBV29-1, the J gene TRBJ1-2, with 8 bases identical to TRBD1. Per germline, CDR1 SQVTM and CDR2 ANQGSEA. The V gene end was trimmed by 6 bases and the J gene end by 4 bases; junction bases not matched to a gene: 10. This CDR3 has 14 amino acids. As DNA, the CDR3 is TGCAGCGTACCCACAGGGGGAACGTTCTATGGCTACACCTTC. Translating gives CSVPTGGTFYGYTF.

The J gene is TRBJ2-5, the V gene TRBV5-1; D remains ambiguous. Trimming removed 0 bases from V and 3 bases from J, with 9 bases in between. CDR1 SGHRS and CDR2 YFSETQ come from the germline V gene. The CDR3 has 14 residues. CDR3 bases: TGCGCCAGCAGCTTGGTGGCAGGTAAAGAGACCCAGTACTTC. Amino acids: CASSLVAGKETQYF.

A few counts support this clone. J is TRBJ2-3 and V is TRBV7-2; possibly TRBD2 for D (7 bases). From germline, CDR1 is SGHTA and CDR2 FQGNSA. This CDR3 comprises 15 residues. V gave up 7 bases and J gave up 4 bases, with 18 bases separating them. The CDR3 coding sequence is TGTGCCAGCATCATAGGGGGTGCGGGGGCAGATACGCAGTATTTT. Protein product: CASIIGGAGADTQYF.

The rearrangement joins TRBV4-3 to TRBJ2-2; 7 positions match TRBD2. This CDR3 spans 16 amino acids. Per germline, CDR1 LGHNA and CDR2 YSLEER. V trimming: 0 bases; J trimming: 6 bases; junction bases outside the gene matches: 7. The CDR3 region is CASSQESLGGAGELFF. CDR3 in DNA: TGCGCCAGCAGCCAAGAATCCCTGGGGGGGGCCGGGGAGCTGTTTTTT.

The chain links TRBV2 to TRBJ1-5, with 10 bases that match TRBD1. Germline trimming cut 8 bases from V and 7 bases from J; bases unmatched to any gene: 2. The CDR3 is 12 amino acids. The germline CDR1 and CDR2 sequences are SNHLY and FYNNEI. The CDR3 coding sequence is TGTGCCAGCGGACAGGGGGGACAGCCCCAGCATTTT. Encoded protein: CASGQGGQPQHF.

The chain combines TRBV7-2 with TRBJ2-3; D perhaps matches TRBD2 (5 bases). The CDR3 spans 16 residues. V dropped 2 bases and J dropped 2 bases, with 14 bases sitting between them. Germline CDR1 reads SGHTA; CDR2 reads FQGNSA. The CDR3 here is CASSLYGLALTDTQYF. In nucleotides, the CDR3 is TGTGCCAGCAGCTTATATGGGCTAGCCCTCACAGATACGCAGTATTTT.

This clone was picked up a small number of times. The chain joins TRBV7-2 to TRBJ2-5; TRBD1 aligns across 7 bases. This CDR3 is 13 amino acids long. The ends lost 3 bases at V and 4 bases at J; junction bases unmatched: 2. Germline CDR1 reads SGHTA; CDR2 reads FQGNSA. As DNA, the CDR3 is TGTGCCAGCAGCTTTAACAGGGGAGAGACCCAGTACTTC. Translated, it gives CASSFNRGETQYF.

The chain is built from TRBV28 and TRBJ2-1, with a weak D call TRBD2 (6 bases). The V gene's germline CDR1 is MDHEN and CDR2 SYDVKM. Trimming removed 6 bases from V and 6 bases from J, with 12 bases in between. CDR3 length equals 13 residues. The CDR3 protein is CASSRGTGNEQFF. In nucleotides, the CDR3 is TGTGCCAGCAGCCGTGGGACTGGCAATGAGCAGTTCTTC.

The chain's CDR3 is CASSTQGAGDTQYF. The CDR3 region has the DNA TGTGCCAGCAGTACCCAGGGGGCAGGGGATACGCAGTATTTT. V is TRBV6-1 and J is TRBJ2-3; TRBD1 aligns across 8 bases. V lost 5 bases, J lost 6 bases, and 7 bases stayed unmatched. The CDR3 totals 14 residues. Looked up from germline, CDR1 is MNHNS and CDR2 is SASEGT.

The J gene is TRBJ1-3, the V gene TRBV6-6; 8 positions agree with TRBD1. This CDR3 contains 16 residues. J lost 0 bases, V lost 5 bases, and 6 bases had no gene match. From germline, CDR1 is MNHNY and CDR2 SVGAGI (reference sequence). CDR3 protein: CASSGQGLNSGNTIYF. The CDR3 coding sequence is TGTGCCAGCAGTGGACAGGGACTAAACTCTGGAAACACCATATATTTT.

The rearrangement links TRBV4-2 to TRBJ2-1, with TRBD2 matching over 9 bases. The trim removed 3 bases at V and 5 bases at J, leaving 2 bases unmatched. The CDR3 is made up of 14 amino acids. Germline assignment: CDR1 LGHNA and CDR2 YNFKEQ. CDR3 sequence (DNA): TGTGCCAGCAGCCAGCCTAGCGGGGACAATGAGCAGTTCTTC. This encodes CASSQPSGDNEQFF.

The chain is built from TRBV7-9 and TRBJ2-5; D unclear. CDR1 is SEHNR, CDR2 FQNEAQ, per germline (reference sequence). This CDR3 has 15 residues. The V end was cut by 1 base, the J end by 5 bases, with 14 bases between. CDR3 DNA sequence: TGTGCCAGCAGCTTAGTTTTTACAATCGGGGAGACCCAGTACTTC. Protein: CASSLVFTIGETQYF.

This chain links TRBV15 with TRBJ2-2; D possibly corresponds to TRBD1 (6 bases). The V gene lost 5 bases and the J gene lost 0 bases, with 16 bases spanning the gap. This CDR3 spans 17 amino acids. CDR1 and CDR2 (germline): LNHNV, YYDKDF (reference sequence). CDR3 residues: CATSGTRLPTNTGELFF. DNA for the CDR3: TGTGCCACCAGCGGGACAAGACTACCGACGAACACCGGGGAGCTGTTTTTT.